A single sample is the source of the 2 T cell receptor beta chains below, sequenced in a study of beta chain features in type 1 diabetes. Study-wide results and caveats: Patients with Type 1 diabetes showed moderately but significantly shorter TCRB CDR3s in all four CD4+ subsets.

No antigen has been identified for these receptors. What was sequenced were expressed TCRB transcripts, since all of the isolated RNA had been reverse transcribed. Profiled with immunoSEQ multiplex PCR; TCRdb holds only in-frame clones, not every one. The sample has approximately 43,000 clones, 65% to 70% seen once. The sample taken for sequencing was Tregs from blood. The origin of the receptors is a man aged 30 to 45 with type 1 diabetes. Some clones in this sample may be carry-over from other donors' samples.

V is TRBV6-5 and J is TRBJ2-7, with 8 bases identical to TRBD2. V shed 5 bases and J 0 bases; nucleotides not matched to a gene: 6. From germline, CDR1 is MNHEY and CDR2 SVGAGI. The CDR3 extends over 15 amino acids. CDR3 bases: TGTGCCAGCAGTGCTCCGGGACTAGGCTCCTACGAGCAGTACTTC. Protein: CASSAPGLGSYEQYF.

This clone was seen more than once but under ten times. The rearrangement joins TRBV28 to TRBJ2-1, with D possibly TRBD1 on 6 matching bases. Per germline, CDR1 MDHEN and CDR2 SYDVKM. This CDR3 has 14 residues. The V end was cut by 6 bases, the J end by 7 bases, with 16 bases between. Here the CDR3 reads CASSERVGANEQFF. As DNA, the CDR3 is TGTGCCAGCAGCGAACGGGTGGGGGCAAATGAGCAGTTCTTC.